This T cell receptor beta chain was sequenced for a study of cytomegalovirus exposure and HLA in healthy donors. The wider study: Inside one of the first data releases sat about 85 million unique TCRs taken from HLA-typed donors. Whole-study results and caveats: Reported results showed that the classifier diagnosed cytomegalovirus status with high specificity and sensitivity.

PCR was performed using 60 Vbeta and 13 Jbeta primers. The protocol was immunoSEQ multiplex PCR, while the TCRdb copy is restricted to in-frame clones and leaves out a portion. The data contain about 170,000 clones, under 85% of them singletons. Germline V gives CDR1 SQVTM, CDR2 ANQGSEA. J lost 4 bases, V lost 4 bases, and 6 bases had no gene match. This CDR3 region has 14 residues. A word on this clone: Its specificity is not known.

The source of this sequence is a female donor in good health and CMV-seronegative. The chain combines TRBV29-1 with TRBJ2-2; 7 bases align to TRBD1. Material for sequencing was PBMCs. In DNA form, the CDR3 reads TGCAGCGTTGGTGGGACAGCCCTCACCGGGGAGCTGTTTTTT. Translated, it gives CSVGGTALTGELFF.